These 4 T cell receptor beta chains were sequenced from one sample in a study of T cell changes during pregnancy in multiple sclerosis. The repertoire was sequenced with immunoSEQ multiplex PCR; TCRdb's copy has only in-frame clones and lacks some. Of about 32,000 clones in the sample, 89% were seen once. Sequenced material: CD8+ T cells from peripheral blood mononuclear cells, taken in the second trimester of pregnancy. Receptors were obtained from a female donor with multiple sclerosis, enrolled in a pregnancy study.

The CDR3 region has the DNA TGTGCCAGCGGGCTGAACCACAATGAGCAGTTCTTC. It codes for CASGLNHNEQFF. V is TRBV27 and J is TRBJ2-1; no reliable D call. This CDR3 region has 12 residues. Germline loops: CDR1 MNHEY, CDR2 SMNVEV (reference sequence). V lost 8 bases and J 5 bases, leaving 10 bases between the germline ends.

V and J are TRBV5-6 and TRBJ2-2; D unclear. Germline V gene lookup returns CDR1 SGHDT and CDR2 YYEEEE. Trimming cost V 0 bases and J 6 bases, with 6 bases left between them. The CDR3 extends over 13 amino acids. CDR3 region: CASSLGVPGELFF. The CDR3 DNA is TGTGCCAGCAGCTTGGGAGTCCCCGGGGAGCTGTTTTTT.

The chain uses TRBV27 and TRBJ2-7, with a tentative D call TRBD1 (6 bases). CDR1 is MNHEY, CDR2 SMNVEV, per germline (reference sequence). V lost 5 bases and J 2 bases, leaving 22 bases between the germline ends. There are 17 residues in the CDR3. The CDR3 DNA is TGTGCCAGCAGTGCCCCCGGGACAAAAAACAGCACCTACGAGCAGTACTTC. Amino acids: CASSAPGTKNSTYEQYF.

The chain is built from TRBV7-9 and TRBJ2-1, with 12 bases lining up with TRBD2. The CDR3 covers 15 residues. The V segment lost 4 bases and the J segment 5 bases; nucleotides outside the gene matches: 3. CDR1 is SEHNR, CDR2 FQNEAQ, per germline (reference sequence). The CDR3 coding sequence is TGTGCCAGCAGCTCTCTAGCGGGAGGGCACAATGAGCAGTTCTTC. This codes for CASSSLAGGHNEQFF.